This is a list of T cell receptor beta chains from one sample in a study of PD-L1 blockade in urothelial cancer. TCRdb keeps only in-frame clones here, not all; method: immunoSEQ multiplex PCR. The sample lists about 120,000 clones; more than 70% were seen once. Source: PBMCs, taken around atezolizumab (anti-PD-L1) treatment. These receptors were obtained from a man in his forties or fifties with urothelial cancer. Both conserved end residues are part of each CDR3. Fields, in order: V gene, D gene, clone size, J gene, CDR3 protein, CDR3 DNA. A D gene is named only where the DNA matches it firmly. Expanded clones get a size class; other rows say once, few or many, or leave the size out.

TRBV4-1,.,.,TRBJ2-7,CASSRDGQPPFYEQYF,TGCGCCAGCAGTCGGGATGGACAGCCACCCTTTTACGAGCAGTACTTC
TRBV29-1,TRBD1,.,TRBJ2-3,CSAGTGGRGTDTQYF,TGCAGCGCCGGCACAGGGGGAAGAGGCACAGATACGCAGTATTTT
TRBV4-1,.,.,TRBJ2-3,CASSPFTGSTDTQYF,TGCGCCAGCAGCCCCTTTACCGGGAGCACAGATACGCAGTATTTT
TRBV19,.,.,TRBJ2-2,CASTYIGAGELFF,TGTGCCAGTACTTATATCGGGGCCGGGGAGCTGTTTTTT
TRBV7-2,TRBD1,.,TRBJ1-2,CASRFDRGGGYTF,TGTGCCAGCAGGTTTGACAGGGGCGGTGGCTACACCTTC
TRBV7-3,.,.,TRBJ2-5,CASSNRGGTQETQYF,TGTGCCAGCAGCAACAGAGGTGGGACACAAGAGACCCAGTACTTC
TRBV7-2,TRBD2,once,TRBJ2-7,CASSLDSGGSYEQYF,TGTGCCAGCAGCTTAGATAGCGGGGGCTCCTACGAGCAGTACTTC
TRBV10-3,.,.,TRBJ2-7,CAISPDGRGYEQYF,TGTGCCATCAGTCCGGACGGCCGGGGGTACGAGCAGTACTTC
TRBV28,.,.,TRBJ2-7,CASVQPLSYEQYF,TGTGCCAGCGTACAGCCTCTCTCCTACGAGCAGTACTTC
TRBV15,.,few,TRBJ2-1,CATSGSGPTSYNEQFF,TGTGCCACCAGCGGGTCTGGGCCTACCAGCTACAATGAGCAGTTCTTC
TRBV29-1,TRBD1,.,TRBJ1-3,CSVEDGQGGNF,TGCAGCGTTGAAGACGGACAGGGGGGGAATTTT
TRBV4-1,TRBD2,.,TRBJ2-4,CASSQDRTSGEAKNIQYF,TGCGCCAGCAGCCAAGATCGGACTAGCGGGGAGGCCAAAAACATTCAGTACTTC
TRBV28,.,.,TRBJ1-2,CASSPEAYGYTF,TGTGCCAGCAGTCCGGAGGCCTATGGCTACACCTTC
TRBV28,.,.,TRBJ2-7,CASSLSRDSNYEQYF,TGTGCCAGCAGTTTATCCCGAGACAGTAACTACGAGCAGTACTTC
TRBV2,.,.,TRBJ1-2,CASSEVGGRAYGYTF,TGTGCCAGCAGTGAGGTCGGGGGGCGCGCCTATGGCTACACCTTC
TRBV7-3,TRBD1,once,TRBJ2-2,CASSLSGGTGELFF,TGTGCCAGCAGCTTATCAGGGGGAACCGGGGAGCTGTTTTTT
TRBV7-2,TRBD2,.,TRBJ2-3,CASTATLAGTDTQYF,TGTGCCAGCACCGCAACCCTAGCGGGCACAGATACGCAGTATTTT
TRBV6-5,.,few,TRBJ1-1,CASSYSRGNTEAFF,TGTGCCAGCAGTTACTCCCGGGGTAACACTGAAGCTTTCTTT
TRBV5-6,TRBD1,.,TRBJ2-7,CATSTGTEYYEQYF,TGTGCCACATCGACCGGGACAGAGTATTACGAGCAGTACTTC
TRBV28,TRBD1,.,TRBJ2-1,CASSKPQGARYNEQFF,TGTGCCAGCAGTAAACCCCAGGGGGCTCGCTACAATGAGCAGTTCTTC
TRBV9,.,.,TRBJ1-1,CASSATVVGNTEAFF,TGTGCCAGCAGCGCCACGGTGGTCGGGAACACTGAAGCTTTCTTT
TRBV7-2,.,few,TRBJ1-3,CASSLGWTSSGNTIYF,TGTGCCAGCAGCTTAGGATGGACATCGTCTGGAAACACCATATATTTT
TRBV27,.,few,TRBJ1-6,CASNIGGGLNSPLHF,TGTGCCAGCAATATAGGGGGGGGATTAAATTCACCCCTCCACTTT
TRBV19,TRBD2,few,TRBJ2-1,CASSIGTSGRAYNEQFF,TGTGCCAGTAGTATAGGAACTAGCGGGAGAGCATACAATGAGCAGTTCTTC
TRBV4-1,TRBD1,.,TRBJ2-7,CASSREGAGSYEQYF,TGCGCCAGCAGCCGAGAGGGGGCTGGGTCCTACGAGCAGTACTTC
TRBV6-6,.,.,TRBJ2-3,CASSTTRDTQYF,TGTGCCAGCAGTACAACAAGAGATACGCAGTATTTT
TRBV2,.,.,TRBJ2-1,CASSEPHEGFF,TGTGCCAGCAGTGAGCCCCACGAGGGGTTCTTC
TRBV7-9,.,.,TRBJ1-5,CASSRGSGASQPQHF,TGTGCCAGCAGCCGGGGGTCGGGCGCGAGTCAGCCCCAGCATTTT
TRBV13,.,.,TRBJ1-5,CASSLSKGSQPQHF,TGTGCCAGCAGCCTATCTAAAGGGAGTCAGCCCCAGCATTTT
TRBV25-1,TRBD1,.,TRBJ1-5,CASSELGQGKWPQHF,TGTGCCAGCAGTGAACTCGGACAGGGTAAGTGGCCCCAGCATTTT
TRBV7-2,TRBD2,few,TRBJ2-3,CASSQTSGSTDTQYF,TGTGCCAGCAGCCAAACTAGCGGGAGCACAGATACGCAGTATTTT
TRBV7-6,.,.,TRBJ1-2,CASSLDARGYGYTF,TGTGCCAGCAGCTTAGACGCCAGGGGCTATGGCTACACCTTC
TRBV27,.,.,TRBJ1-2,CASSLTYNYGYTF,TGTGCCAGCAGCCTCACTTATAACTATGGCTACACCTTC
TRBV19,.,.,TRBJ2-2,CASSIYSTGELFF,TGTGCCAGTAGTATCTATTCCACCGGGGAGCTGTTTTTT
TRBV28,.,.,TRBJ1-2,CASSLFNRGGYTF,TGTGCCAGCAGTTTATTCAACCGGGGGGGCTACACCTTC
TRBV5-1,.,.,TRBJ2-2,CASHAGLRELFF,TGCGCCAGTCATGCGGGGCTCAGGGAGCTGTTTTTT
TRBV7-2,.,.,TRBJ1-4,CASSRTQTEKLFF,TGTGCCAGCAGCAGGACACAAACCGAAAAACTGTTTTTT
TRBV5-4,.,few,TRBJ1-5,CASSLANSNQPQHF,TGTGCCAGCAGCTTGGCCAATAGCAATCAGCCCCAGCATTTT
TRBV11-2,TRBD1,.,TRBJ2-4,CASSRTGTGSSLDIQYF,TGTGCCAGCAGCCGCACCGGGACAGGGTCGTCTCTGGACATTCAGTACTTC
TRBV13,.,.,TRBJ2-4,CASSSPNAGNIQYF,TGTGCCAGCAGTTCACCAAACGCGGGAAACATTCAGTACTTC
TRBV7-3,.,few,TRBJ2-2,CASSLNGGLNTGELFF,TGTGCCAGCAGCTTAAATGGCGGCCTGAACACCGGGGAGCTGTTTTTT
TRBV11-3,.,.,TRBJ2-7,CASSYTQGGGEQYF,TGTGCCAGCAGCTACACCCAAGGCGGTGGCGAGCAGTACTTC
TRBV7-6,.,.,TRBJ2-2,CASSLGSGELFF,TGTGCCAGCAGCCTAGGTTCGGGGGAGCTGTTTTTT
TRBV9,.,.,TRBJ2-2,CASSVRGTGELFF,TGTGCCAGCAGCGTACGGGGAACCGGGGAGCTGTTTTTT
TRBV11-2,.,.,TRBJ1-5,CASSLVEGHITQPQHF,TGTGCCAGCAGCTTAGTTGAGGGCCACATTACTCAGCCCCAGCATTTT
TRBV11-3,TRBD1,.,TRBJ1-1,CASSLDRDRNTEAFF,TGTGCCAGCAGCTTAGACCGGGACAGAAACACTGAAGCTTTCTTT
TRBV11-3,TRBD2,.,TRBJ2-1,CASSETSGSEYNEQFF,TGTGCCAGCAGTGAGACTAGCGGGAGCGAGTACAATGAGCAGTTCTTC
TRBV5-1,TRBD2,.,TRBJ2-5,CASSKEPGLAEETQYF,TGCGCCAGCAGCAAAGAACCGGGACTAGCGGAAGAGACCCAGTACTTC
TRBV7-9,.,.,TRBJ2-2,CASSLLQGLGSGELFF,TGTGCCAGCAGCTTACTCCAGGGGCTTGGTTCCGGGGAGCTGTTTTTT